This TCR beta chain was recorded in a study of blood T cell repertoires in COVID-19. In the study overall: Donors in the United States, Italy and Spain gave samples during acute or convalescent COVID-19. Sample material is recorded as cDNA or gDNA derived from T cells, B-cell-depleted T cells, or PBMCs.

CDR1 is SGHDN and CDR2 is FVKESK in the germline V gene. The CDR3 runs 15 residues. V trimming: 3 bases; J trimming: 2 bases; junction bases outside the gene matches: 4. Original methodology: From reference gene primer amplification, estimates of nucleated cell counts were derived. Profiled with immunoSEQ multiplex PCR; TCRdb holds only in-frame clones, not every one. V, J and clone size reflect that table, while D and trimming were determined from the DNA. The sample holds about 50,000 clones, around 83% seen once. The receptor was isolated from a human donor in a cohort sampled during active COVID-19. The sample was peripheral blood. The chain uses TRBV14 and TRBJ1-1; 9 positions agree with TRBD1. CDR3 region: CASSQRTGANTEAFF. The DNA for the CDR3 is TGTGCCAGCAGCCAGCGGACAGGGGCCAACACTGAAGCTTTCTTT.